The 14 T cell receptor beta chains below were found in one sample sequenced in a study of Tregs in tolerant kidney transplant recipients. Clones were read by immunoSEQ multiplex PCR, and TCRdb kept only the in-frame ones, dropping some. The repertoire holds 120,000 or so clones, with roughly nine tenths as singletons. Material for sequencing was CD4+ T cells from blood. These receptors all stem from a human donor in good health.

The chain carries TRBV5-1 and TRBJ1-1; possible D gene TRBD1, 5 bases. This CDR3 contains 14 residues. From germline, CDR1 is SGHRS and CDR2 YFSETQ. V dropped 3 bases and J dropped 4 bases, with 13 bases sitting between them. This CDR3 reads CASSSGTGATEAFF. DNA for the CDR3: TGCGCCAGCAGCTCCGGGACGGGAGCCACTGAAGCTTTCTTT.

Note on this clone: A read error may account for a junction end that differs from germline. The chain couples TRBV15 to TRBJ2-7; D gene ambiguous. This CDR3 is 13 amino acids long. The germline V gene has CDR1 LNHNV and CDR2 YYDKDF (reference sequence). CDR3 sequence reads: CATSDRRAYKQYF. CDR3 nucleotide sequence: TGTGCCACCAGCGATAGAAGGGCCTACAAGCAGTACTTC.

The CDR3 nucleotides are TGTGCCAGCAGCGGACAGGGGTCGGACACTGAAGCTTTCTTT. This gives the protein CASSGQGSDTEAFF. This chain links TRBV9 with TRBJ1-1; 8 nucleotides line up with TRBD1. The V gene end was trimmed by 3 bases and the J gene end by 3 bases; junction bases not matched to a gene: 4. The CDR3 has 14 amino acids. CDR1 and CDR2 from the germline V gene are SGDLS and YYNGEE.

The chain couples TRBV18 to TRBJ2-7, with TRBD1 matching over 7 bases. In germline, CDR1 is KGHSH, CDR2 LQKENI. The V segment lost 2 bases and the J segment 5 bases; nucleotides outside the gene matches: 9. This CDR3 spans 15 amino acids. The CDR3 loop reads CASSPWTGKQDEQYF. Written as DNA, the CDR3 is TGTGCCAGCTCACCATGGACAGGTAAACAGGACGAGCAGTACTTC.

J is TRBJ1-5 and V is TRBV19; a possible D gene is TRBD1 (6 bases). V lost 7 bases and J lost 4, with 17 bases in between. In germline, CDR1 is LNHDA, CDR2 SQIVND (reference sequence). This CDR3 is 15 amino acids long. CDR3 nucleotides: TGTGCCAGTAAGTGGGGCACAGGGCCTAATCAGCCCCAGCATTTT. Translated, it gives CASKWGTGPNQPQHF.

This chain links TRBV12-5 with TRBJ2-2; D not certain. This CDR3 contains 13 residues. Trimming removed 2 bases at V and 4 bases at J, with 5 bases between. In germline, CDR1 is LGHNT, CDR2 FRNRAP. CDR3 nucleotide sequence: TGTGCTAGTGGTTTGTCAGTCACCGGGGAGCTGTTTTTT. Its protein product is CASGLSVTGELFF.

The V call is TRBV19, the J call TRBJ1-3; 8 bases map to TRBD1. The trim removed 7 bases at V and 3 bases at J, leaving 8 bases unmatched. This CDR3 comprises 15 residues. The germline V gene has CDR1 LNHDA and CDR2 SQIVND (reference sequence). CDR3 loop: CASTSPGTGGNTIYF. The DNA of the CDR3 is TGTGCCAGTACTTCCCCCGGGACAGGTGGAAACACCATATATTTT.

This chain uses TRBV6-5 with TRBJ2-5; TRBD1 might be the D (6 bases). Deletions cut 6 bases from V and 1 base from J, with 9 bases between. The V gene's germline CDR1 is MNHEY and CDR2 SVGAGI. The CDR3 spans 13 residues. CDR3 sequence reads: CASSGQLQETQYF. The CDR3 DNA reads TGTGCCAGCAGCGGACAGCTCCAAGAGACCCAGTACTTC.

V gene TRBV19 combines with J gene TRBJ2-7; D remains ambiguous. This CDR3 is built from 8 residues. Germline loops: CDR1 LNHDA, CDR2 SQIVND (reference sequence). CDR3 sequence (DNA): TGTGCCAGTAGGCTCCCCACGGTC. Translating it yields CASRLPTV.

The CDR3 loop is CASSWSLVNPGQPQHF. The CDR3, as DNA: TGTGCCAGCAGTTGGTCTCTAGTTAACCCAGGCCAGCCCCAGCATTTT. The chain employs TRBV28 and TRBJ1-5; D unclear. Trimming took 4 bases from V and 7 from J, leaving 20 bases between them. Germline V gives CDR1 MDHEN, CDR2 SYDVKM. This CDR3 spans 16 amino acids.

The chain uses TRBV9 and TRBJ2-5; D is possibly TRBD1 (6 bases). The CDR3 runs 14 residues. The germline V gene encodes CDR1 SGDLS and CDR2 YYNGEE. Trimming removed 4 bases at V and 2 bases at J, with 12 bases between. The CDR3 DNA sequence: TGTGCCAGCAGCCCCAGGACAGCGCAAGAGACCCAGTACTTC. Translation gives CASSPRTAQETQYF.

The chain couples TRBV30 to TRBJ1-1; 7 bases map to TRBD1. This CDR3 region has 13 residues. Germline V gene sequence: CDR1 GTSNPN, CDR2 SVGIG (reference sequence). The V segment lost 3 bases and the J segment 9 bases; nucleotides outside the gene matches: 10. In DNA, the CDR3 is TGTGCCTGGAGACAGACAGGGACCCTCCAAGCTTTCTTT. This sequence encodes CAWRQTGTLQAFF.

The V and J genes are TRBV10-1 and TRBJ2-2, with no clear D. Germline V CDR1 and CDR2: WNHNN, SYGVQD (reference sequence). The CDR3 covers 14 residues. The V and J ends lost 2 bases and 2 bases respectively, with 6 bases between them. In DNA form, the CDR3 reads TGCGCCAGCAGTGAGGGGATAAACACCGGGGAGCTGTTTTTT. Its translation is CASSEGINTGELFF.

The chain has TRBV29-1 and TRBJ2-5; 13 nucleotides line up with TRBD2. This CDR3 is 12 amino acids long. Germline assignment: CDR1 SQVTM and CDR2 ANQGSEA. The CDR3 sequence: CSGLAGEETQYF. For the CDR3, the DNA is TGCAGTGGACTAGCGGGAGAAGAGACCCAGTACTTC.